Below, 27 T cell receptor beta chains from the same sample are listed, as sequenced in a study of low-dose radiotherapy and immunotherapy resistance in tumors (dated by TCRdb to between 2021 and 2024). The data were produced on an Illumina HiSeq 2500. To make first-strand cDNA, Superscript III was used along with a set of TRAV- and TRBV-specific primers so that both the TCRalpha and TCRbeta chains were covered. TCRs were amplified with Phusion for 20 to 25 PCR cycles, with a constant-region primer paired with the adapter attached to the V primers. Using fastp trimming at Q25 and MiXCR clonotype assembly, TCRdb reanalyzed the public sequencing data and kept in-frame beta chains. Every distinct CDR3 protein forms one entry, paired with its most common genes and DNA. The sample table lists 65,000 to 95,000 distinct CDR3 sequences, 18% of them with a count of one. The ten biggest clones cover more than 4.5% of the sample.

In the paper's terms, the time point label means: before trial treatment. Material: PBMCs, obtained before treatment. The receptors come from a male donor with prostate cancer.

This clonotype was found many times. J is TRBJ1-3 and V is TRBV7-9, with D maybe TRBD1 (6 bases). This CDR3 is 15 amino acids long. Trimming stripped 6 bases from V and 1 base from J, with 13 bases between. CDR1 and CDR2 from the germline V gene are SEHNR and FQNEAQ (reference sequence). The CDR3, as DNA: TGTGCCAGCAGTCTATCCACAGGGTCTGGAAACACCATATATTTT. It encodes CASSLSTGSGNTIYF.

This clonotype was seen ten or more times. V usage is TRBV7-9 and J usage is TRBJ2-3; unclear D gene. The V end was cut by 6 bases, the J end by 2 bases, with 6 bases between. Germline values: CDR1 SEHNR, CDR2 FQNEAQ (reference sequence). CDR3 length: 12 residues. The CDR3: CASSWATDTQYF. In DNA form, the CDR3 reads TGTGCCAGCAGTTGGGCCACAGATACGCAGTATTTT.

This clonotype has a count of ten or more. J is TRBJ2-2 and V is TRBV28, with unresolved D. The germline V gene encodes CDR1 MDHEN and CDR2 SYDVKM. Trimming cost V 2 bases and J 3 bases, with 7 bases left between them. The CDR3 spans 14 residues. Here the CDR3 reads CASSLRADTGELFF. CDR3 DNA: TGTGCCAGCAGTTTACGAGCCGACACCGGGGAGCTGTTTTTT.

This clonotype was seen repeatedly, ten times or more. CDR3 in DNA: TGTGCCAGCAGACAACCGGGACAGGGGTCCTACGAGCAGTACTTC. This encodes CASRQPGQGSYEQYF. This chain joins TRBV11-2 and TRBJ2-7, with TRBD1 matching 10 bases. Germline V gene sequence: CDR1 SGHAT, CDR2 FQNNGV. CDR3 length equals 15 residues. Losses at the gene ends were 6 bases for V and 1 base for J; bases not matched to a gene: 6.

Note on this clonotype: No DNA is shown, since the ends of the CDR3 on it are uncertain; the CDR3 is the one TCRdb lists. V usage is TRBV6-6 and J usage is TRBJ2-2; the DNA was not compared with TRBD2, the D call given in the table. The CDR3 sequence runs 16 residues, both termini included. Germline CDR1 reads MNHNY; CDR2 reads SVGAGI (reference sequence). This chain's CDR3 is CASSRLAGNTGELFFF.

This clonotype was seen at least ten times. The chain uses TRBV20-1 and TRBJ1-1; a weak D match, TRBD1 (6 bases). The CDR3 loop spans 15 amino acids. Germline-derived CDR1 and CDR2 are DFQATT and SNEGSKA (reference sequence). V lost 0 bases and J lost 1, with 12 bases in between. The CDR3 bases are TGCAGTGCTAGAGACTCCGGACAGACGAACACTGAAGCTTTCTTT. Its translation: CSARDSGQTNTEAFF.

This clonotype was picked up many times. This rearrangement joins TRBV29-1 to TRBJ2-2; D perhaps matches TRBD2 (6 bases). Germline V CDR1 and CDR2: SQVTM, ANQGSEA. Trimming shortened V by 6 bases and J by 6 bases, and 17 bases separated the two germline ends. The CDR3 spans 14 residues. CDR3 sequence reads: CSVGSSAGPGELFF. In nucleotides, the CDR3 is TGCAGCGTGGGGAGCTCGGCGGGGCCCGGGGAGCTGTTTTTT.

Details on this clonotype: This likely traces to a read error, being one base from a far larger clone. The chain couples TRBV11-1 to TRBJ1-1; no clear D. V lost 9 bases to trimming and J lost 4 bases, with 30 bases between them. The CDR3 has 18 amino acids. The germline V gene has CDR1 SGHAT and CDR2 FQDESV (reference sequence). This CDR3 is CARSPFKGNRLWGTEAFF. The CDR3 bases are TGTGCCAGAAGCCCCTTCAAGGGCAACCGTCTTTGGGGCACTGAAGCTTTCTTT.

In this sample, this clonotype turned up many times. This chain uses TRBV20-1 with TRBJ1-5, with D unclear. The CDR3 extends over 13 amino acids. Germline V gives CDR1 DFQATT, CDR2 SNEGSKA (reference sequence). Trimming left V 3 bases short and J 6 bases short, with 12 bases between. In DNA, the CDR3 is TGCAGTGCTAGTCTGGCGGAGGGTCAGCCCCAGCATTTT. Residues: CSASLAEGQPQHF.

This clonotype turned up a few times. V usage is TRBV7-2 and J usage is TRBJ1-2; D not resolved. The CDR3 contains 13 residues. Trimming cost V 1 base and J 4 bases, with 7 bases left between them. Looked up from germline, CDR1 is SGHTA and CDR2 is FQGNSA. The CDR3 is CASSLGQSYGYTF. The CDR3 DNA is TGTGCCAGCAGCTTAGGTCAGTCCTATGGCTACACCTTC.

The CDR3 DNA reads TGTGCCAGCAGACTTAGCGGGGGGGCCTACGAGCAGTACTTC. Residues: CASRLSGGAYEQYF. The V gene is TRBV6-6, the J gene TRBJ2-7; TRBD2 aligns across 11 bases. CDR1 and CDR2 from the germline V gene are MNHNY and SVGAGI (reference sequence). The CDR3 runs to 14 residues. V dropped 6 bases and J dropped 2; count of bases not matched to a gene: 3.

This clonotype was seen many times. The rearrangement joins TRBV12-3 or TRBV12-4 to TRBJ2-3; 8 nucleotides match TRBD2. V shed 6 bases, J shed 6 bases, and the junction held 8 bases outside the gene matches. CDR3 length: 14 amino acids. CDR3 protein: CASRPGLATDTQYF. The CDR3, as DNA: TGTGCCAGCAGGCCTGGACTAGCCACTGATACGCAGTATTTT.

This clonotype appeared many times. V gene TRBV14 combines with J gene TRBJ2-5, with 7 bases lining up with TRBD1. Per germline, CDR1 SGHDN and CDR2 FVKESK. The CDR3 consists of 14 residues. Germline trimming cut 4 bases from V and 5 bases from J; bases unmatched to any gene: 7. The CDR3 DNA reads TGTGCCAGCAGCCTGAACAGGGGCGAGGAGACCCAGTACTTC. Protein: CASSLNRGEETQYF.

This clonotype was counted between two and nine times. The V gene is TRBV5-5, the J gene TRBJ2-3, with D perhaps being TRBD1 or TRBD2 (5 bases each). V lost 4 bases, J lost 0 bases, and 12 bases lay in between. This CDR3 contains 15 residues. The germline gives CDR1 SGHKS, CDR2 YYEKEE (reference sequence). The CDR3 here is CASSPRDASTDTQYF. CDR3 sequence (DNA): TGTGCCAGCAGCCCGAGGGACGCAAGCACAGATACGCAGTATTTT.

This clonotype was observed many times. The chain joins TRBV5-1 to TRBJ1-2, with 7 positions matching TRBD1. Trimming took 0 bases from V and 7 from J; bases not matched to a gene: 9. The CDR3 consists of 15 residues. Germline V gene data show CDR1 as SGHRS and CDR2 as YFSETQ. CDR3 nucleotides: TGCGCCAGCAGCTTGGCTACCGGTACAGGGGCTGGCTACACCTTC. Translating gives CASSLATGTGAGYTF. Full variable domain (outside the CDR3, taken from reference TRBV5-1 and TRBJ1-2): KAGVTQTPRYLIKTRGQQVTLSCSPISGHRSVSWYQQTPGQGLQFLFEYFSETQRNKGNFPGRFSGRQFSNSRSEMNVSTLELGDSALYLCASSLATGTGAGYTFGSGTRLTVV.

In the case of this clonotype: A single base separates this from a much larger clone, so it may be a read error. This likely comes from a read error, as the CDR3 has no conserved phenylalanine or tryptophan at its end. The rearrangement joins TRBV30 to TRBJ1-2; a weak D match, TRBD1 (5 bases). This CDR3 is 17 amino acids long. Trimming stripped 2 bases from V and 0 bases from J, with 19 bases between. CDR1 and CDR2 from the germline V gene are GTSNPN and SVGIG (reference sequence). The CDR3 loop reads CAWSRDFLAQSNYGYTV. Written as DNA, the CDR3 is TGTGCCTGGAGTCGGGACTTTCTGGCCCAATCTAACTATGGCTACACCGTC.

This clonotype occurred many times. The CDR3 DNA reads as TGTGCCAGCAACAGGGCTGCTAATGAAAAACTGTTTTTT. It encodes CASNRAANEKLFF. V is TRBV6-1 and J is TRBJ1-4; a possible D gene is TRBD1 (6 bases). Per the germline V gene, CDR1 is MNHNS and CDR2 is SASEGT. The CDR3 length is 13 residues. V was trimmed by 7 bases and J by 3 bases, leaving 9 bases between them.

The table lists this clonotype with many counts. The chain uses TRBV11-2 and TRBJ2-5; TRBD2 is a possible D gene (5 bases). The CDR3 is 11 amino acids. CDR1 SGHAT and CDR2 FQNNGV come from the germline V gene. The V end lost 5 bases, the J end lost 5 bases, and 6 bases lay between the germline ends. The CDR3 here is CASSRGETQYF. The CDR3 DNA reads TGTGCCAGCAGCCGCGGGGAGACCCAGTACTTC.

This clonotype came up a few times. The rearrangement links TRBV20-1 to TRBJ1-2; D possibly corresponds to TRBD1 (5 bases). Germline CDR1 is DFQATT and CDR2 is SNEGSKA (reference sequence). Trimming took 3 bases from V and 0 from J, leaving 17 bases between them. The CDR3 contains 16 residues. In DNA, the CDR3 is TGCAGTGCTAGTGGTCTAGGGGTCGTAGCTAACTATGGCTACACCTTC. Translating it yields CSASGLGVVANYGYTF.

This clonotype appeared many times. V gene TRBV7-2 combines with J gene TRBJ2-5, with D possibly matching TRBD2 (6 bases). From germline, CDR1 is SGHTA and CDR2 FQGNSA. V gave up 3 bases and J gave up 0 bases, with 11 bases separating them. CDR3 length equals 15 residues. CDR3 DNA: TGTGCCAGCAGCTTTGCGGGACTTAACCAAGAGACCCAGTACTTC. Translation gives CASSFAGLNQETQYF.

This clonotype was recorded many times. This rearrangement joins TRBV2 to TRBJ2-5; 7 bases line up with TRBD1. CDR3 length equals 13 residues. The V gene's germline CDR1 is SNHLY and CDR2 FYNNEI. The J segment lost 4 bases and the V segment lost 6 bases, leaving 5 bases of the junction unmatched. The DNA of the CDR3 is TGTGCCAGCAGAGGGGGCAGGGGAGAGACCCAGTACTTC. Its protein product is CASRGGRGETQYF.

There are many counts of this clonotype. The gene calls are TRBV6-8 and TRBJ2-2, with a possible D match to TRBD2 (6 bases). This CDR3 is 17 amino acids long. V lost 6 bases and J lost 0, with 17 bases in between. From germline, CDR1 is MNHGY and CDR2 SAAAGT. The CDR3 protein is CASRLAQSIANTGELFF. The DNA for the CDR3 is TGTGCCAGCAGACTAGCACAGAGTATCGCGAACACCGGGGAGCTGTTTTTT.

This clonotype was counted many times. The junction and the germline gene differ at one end; a read error may be behind it. This chain connects TRBV5-5 to TRBJ1-5; 7 bases are a match to TRBD1. This CDR3 contains 14 residues. Germline lookup yields CDR1 SGHKS and CDR2 YYEKEE (reference sequence). CDR3 coding DNA: TGCGCCAGCAGCCAAAGGCAGGGGGATCAGCCCCAGCATTTT. Protein sequence: CASSQRQGDQPQHF.

This sequence joins TRBV5-8 and TRBJ2-7; tentatively, D is TRBD1 (5 bases). V dropped 0 bases and J dropped 0 bases, with 16 bases sitting between them. This CDR3 contains 17 residues. Germline CDR1 and CDR2: SGHTS and YDEGEE. CDR3 DNA: TGTGCCAGCAGCTTGGATCTTTTAGACAGAAACTCCTACGAGCAGTACTTC. Translating it yields CASSLDLLDRNSYEQYF.

Worth noting for this clonotype: With only one base between it and a far larger clone, this is likely a read error. This sequence joins TRBV19 and TRBJ2-1, with no clear D. V lost 3 bases to trimming and J lost 13 bases, with 19 bases between them. The CDR3 runs 14 residues. Germline V gene lookup returns CDR1 LNHDA and CDR2 SQIVND (reference sequence). This CDR3 is CASSIAGVGNIQFF. DNA of the CDR3: TGTGCCAGTAGTATTGCTGGGGTGGGGAACATTCAGTTCTTC.

This clonotype was counted many times. The gene calls are TRBV27 and TRBJ2-7; 12 bases align to TRBD1. Unmatched junction bases numbered 11, after V lost 6 bases and J lost 5 bases. Germline values: CDR1 MNHEY, CDR2 SMNVEV (reference sequence). The CDR3 is 16 residues long. CDR3 sequence reads: CASRKARDRGPHEQYF. The CDR3 region has the DNA TGTGCCAGCAGGAAAGCCCGGGACAGGGGGCCCCACGAGCAGTACTTC.

This clonotype was detected many times. The V gene is TRBV28, the J gene TRBJ1-5, with TRBD1 as a possible D gene (6 bases). CDR1 is MDHEN, CDR2 SYDVKM, per germline. V was trimmed by 4 bases and J by 0 bases, leaving 10 bases between them. The CDR3 totals 15 residues. CDR3 in amino acids: CASSSGQISNQPQHF. CDR3 nucleotide sequence: TGTGCCAGCAGTTCCGGACAGATTAGCAATCAGCCCCAGCATTTT.